These 4 T cell receptor beta chains were all obtained from the same sample, sequenced in a study of blood T cell repertoires in COVID-19. Measured with immunoSEQ multiplex PCR; TCRdb has only the in-frame clones, and not every one. The sample lists around 300,000 clones, about 89% occurring once. Sequencing was done on a sample of PBMCs or T cells enriched from blood (not recorded which). These receptors came from a woman between 25 and 40 years old who had recovered from COVID-19.

This clone was observed once. The rearrangement uses TRBV28 and TRBJ2-3; TRBD1 aligns across 10 bases. Trimming at V came to 3 bases and at J to 3 bases, leaving 9 bases not matched to a gene. Per germline, CDR1 MDHEN and CDR2 SYDVKM. CDR3 length equals 17 residues. CDR3 amino acids: CASSFPPGTGDTDTQYF. CDR3 coding DNA: TGTGCCAGCAGTTTTCCCCCCGGGACAGGGGATACAGATACGCAGTATTTT.

The chain couples TRBV6-5 to TRBJ1-2, with D unresolved. The CDR3 sequence is 13 residues long. In germline, CDR1 is MNHEY, CDR2 SVGAGI. V was trimmed by 0 bases and J by 4 bases, leaving 6 bases between them. CDR3 loop: CASSYSNSYGYTF. The CDR3 DNA reads TGTGCCAGCAGTTACTCGAACAGCTATGGCTACACCTTC.

This chain joins TRBV19 and TRBJ2-5; TRBD2 matches 7 bases. The CDR3 sequence is 15 residues long. Trimming at V came to 1 base and at J to 5 bases, leaving 7 bases not matched to a gene. Germline CDR1 and CDR2: LNHDA and SQIVND (reference sequence). Here the CDR3 reads CASSIAGSGEETQYF. DNA for the CDR3: TGTGCCAGTAGTATAGCGGGCAGCGGGGAGGAGACCCAGTACTTC.

This clone came up once. The V and J genes are TRBV6-5 and TRBJ2-1; 8 nucleotides agree with TRBD2. CDR1 and CDR2 from the germline V gene are MNHEY and SVGAGI. V dropped 8 bases and J dropped 0; count of bases not matched to a gene: 6. The CDR3 has 15 amino acids. The CDR3 region is CASVRSGGSYNEQFF. CDR3 DNA: TGTGCCAGCGTCCGGAGCGGGGGCTCCTACAATGAGCAGTTCTTC.